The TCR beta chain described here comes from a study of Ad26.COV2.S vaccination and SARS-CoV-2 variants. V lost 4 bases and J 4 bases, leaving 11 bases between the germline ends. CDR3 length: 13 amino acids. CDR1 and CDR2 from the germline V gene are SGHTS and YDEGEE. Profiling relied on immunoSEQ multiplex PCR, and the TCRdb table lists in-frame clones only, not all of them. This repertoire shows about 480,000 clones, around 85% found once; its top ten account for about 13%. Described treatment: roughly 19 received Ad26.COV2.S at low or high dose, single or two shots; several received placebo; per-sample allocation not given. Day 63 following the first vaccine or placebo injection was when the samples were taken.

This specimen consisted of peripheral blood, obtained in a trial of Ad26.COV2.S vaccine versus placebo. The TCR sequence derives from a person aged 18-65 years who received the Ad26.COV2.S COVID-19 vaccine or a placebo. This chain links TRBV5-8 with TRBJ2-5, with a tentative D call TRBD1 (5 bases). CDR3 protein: CASSAIGAETQYF. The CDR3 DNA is TGTGCCAGCAGCGCTATAGGGGCAGAGACCCAGTACTTC. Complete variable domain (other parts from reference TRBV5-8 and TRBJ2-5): EAGVTQSPTHLIKTRGQQATLRCSPISGHTSVYWYQQALGLGLQFLLWYDEGEERNRGNFPPRFSGRQFPNYSSELNVNALELEDSALYLCASSAIGAETQYFGPGTRLLVL.